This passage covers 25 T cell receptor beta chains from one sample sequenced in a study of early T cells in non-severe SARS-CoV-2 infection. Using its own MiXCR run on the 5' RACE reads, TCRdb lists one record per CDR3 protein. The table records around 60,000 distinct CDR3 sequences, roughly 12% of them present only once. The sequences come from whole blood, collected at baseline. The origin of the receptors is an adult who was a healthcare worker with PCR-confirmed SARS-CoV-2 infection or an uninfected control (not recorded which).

The CDR3, as DNA: TGTGCCAGCTGCTATACGGGATCTAACTATGGCTACACCTTC. As protein: CASCYTGSNYGYTF. This rearrangement joins TRBV12-3 or TRBV12-4 to TRBJ1-2; D is undetermined. V shed 8 bases and J shed 0 bases, with 13 bases lying between them. The CDR3 extends over 14 amino acids.

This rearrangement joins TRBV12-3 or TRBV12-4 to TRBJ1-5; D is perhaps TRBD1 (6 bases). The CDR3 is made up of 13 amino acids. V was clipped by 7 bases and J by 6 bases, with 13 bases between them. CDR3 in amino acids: CASTSTGPQPQHF. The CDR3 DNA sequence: TGTGCCAGCACTTCAACAGGGCCTCAGCCCCAGCATTTT.

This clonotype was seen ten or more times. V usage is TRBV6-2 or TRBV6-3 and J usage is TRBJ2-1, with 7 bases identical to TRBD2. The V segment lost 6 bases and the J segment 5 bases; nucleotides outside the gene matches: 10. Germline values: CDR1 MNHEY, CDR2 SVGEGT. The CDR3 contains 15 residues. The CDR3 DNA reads TGTGCCAGCAGCCGTTACGGGGGGACCCACAATGAGCAGTTCTTC. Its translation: CASSRYGGTHNEQFF.

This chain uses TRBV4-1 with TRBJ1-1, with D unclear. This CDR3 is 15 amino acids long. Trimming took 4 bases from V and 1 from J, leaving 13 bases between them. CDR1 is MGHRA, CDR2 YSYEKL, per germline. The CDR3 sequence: CASSPLERANTEAFF. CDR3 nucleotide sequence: TGCGCCAGCAGCCCGTTGGAAAGGGCGAACACTGAAGCTTTCTTT.

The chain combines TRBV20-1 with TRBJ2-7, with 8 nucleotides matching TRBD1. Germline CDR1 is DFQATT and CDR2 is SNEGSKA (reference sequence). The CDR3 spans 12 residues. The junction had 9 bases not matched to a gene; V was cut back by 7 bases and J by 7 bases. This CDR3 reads CSVATGAGEQYF. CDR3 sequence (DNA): TGCAGTGTCGCGACAGGGGCGGGGGAGCAGTACTTC.

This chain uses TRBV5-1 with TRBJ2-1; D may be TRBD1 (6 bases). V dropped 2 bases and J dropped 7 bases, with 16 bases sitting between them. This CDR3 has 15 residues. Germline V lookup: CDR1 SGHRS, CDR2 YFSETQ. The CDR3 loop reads CASSLQGQGVNEQFF. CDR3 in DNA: TGCGCCAGCAGCTTACAGGGACAAGGTGTTAATGAGCAGTTCTTC.

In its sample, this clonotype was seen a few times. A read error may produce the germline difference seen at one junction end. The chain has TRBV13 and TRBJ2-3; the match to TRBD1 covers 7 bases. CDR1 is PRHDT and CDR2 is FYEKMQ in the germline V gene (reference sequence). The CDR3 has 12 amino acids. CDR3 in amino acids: CASSPRTGSWDF. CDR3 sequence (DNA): TGTGCCAGCAGCCCTAGGACAGGATCTTGGGATTTT.

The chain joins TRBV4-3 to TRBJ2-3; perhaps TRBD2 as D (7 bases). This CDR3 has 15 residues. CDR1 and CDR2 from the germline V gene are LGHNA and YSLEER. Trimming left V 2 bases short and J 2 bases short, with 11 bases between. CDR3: CASSQYGGHTDTQYF. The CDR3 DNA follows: TGCGCCAGCAGCCAATACGGGGGGCACACAGATACGCAGTATTTT.

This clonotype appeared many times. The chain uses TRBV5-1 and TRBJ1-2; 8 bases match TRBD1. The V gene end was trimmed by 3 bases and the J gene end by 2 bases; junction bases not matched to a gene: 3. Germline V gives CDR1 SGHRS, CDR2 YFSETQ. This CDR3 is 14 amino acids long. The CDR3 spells CASSYDRGNYGYTF. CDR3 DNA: TGCGCCAGCAGCTACGACAGGGGCAACTATGGCTACACCTTC.

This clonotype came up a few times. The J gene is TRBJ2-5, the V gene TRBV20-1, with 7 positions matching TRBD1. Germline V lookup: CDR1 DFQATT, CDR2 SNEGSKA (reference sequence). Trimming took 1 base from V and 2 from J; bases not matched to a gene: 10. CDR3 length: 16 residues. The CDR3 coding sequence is TGCAGTGCTAGAGGTTCCCGGGACAGCATACAAGAGACCCAGTACTTC. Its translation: CSARGSRDSIQETQYF.

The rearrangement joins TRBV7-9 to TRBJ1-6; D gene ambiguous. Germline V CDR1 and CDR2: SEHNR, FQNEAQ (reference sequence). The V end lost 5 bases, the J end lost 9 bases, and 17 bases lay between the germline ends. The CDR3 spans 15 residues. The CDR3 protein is CASSEAGEISSPLHF. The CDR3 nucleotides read TGTGCCAGCAGCGAAGCCGGGGAGATCAGTTCACCCCTCCACTTT.

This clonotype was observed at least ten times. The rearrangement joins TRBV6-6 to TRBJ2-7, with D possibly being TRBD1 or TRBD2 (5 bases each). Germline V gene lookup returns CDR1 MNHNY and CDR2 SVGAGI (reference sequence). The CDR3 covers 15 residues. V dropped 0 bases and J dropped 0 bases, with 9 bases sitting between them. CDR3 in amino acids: CASSYSGTDSYEQYF. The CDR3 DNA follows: TGTGCCAGCAGTTACTCCGGGACGGACTCCTACGAGCAGTACTTC.

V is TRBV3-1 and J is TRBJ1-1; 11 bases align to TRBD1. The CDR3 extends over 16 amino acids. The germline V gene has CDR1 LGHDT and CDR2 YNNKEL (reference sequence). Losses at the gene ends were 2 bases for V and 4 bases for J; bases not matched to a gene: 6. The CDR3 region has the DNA TGTGCCAGCAGCCAAAGGACAGGGGGCGGGGCCACTGAAGCTTTCTTT. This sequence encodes CASSQRTGGGATEAFF.

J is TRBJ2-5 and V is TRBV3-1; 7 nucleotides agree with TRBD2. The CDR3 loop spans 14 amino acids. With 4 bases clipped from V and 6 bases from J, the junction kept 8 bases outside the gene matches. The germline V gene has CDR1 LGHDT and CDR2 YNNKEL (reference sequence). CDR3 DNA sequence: TGTGCCAGCAGCCCCGCGGCGGGGGAGAAGACCCAGTACTTC. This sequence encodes CASSPAAGEKTQYF.

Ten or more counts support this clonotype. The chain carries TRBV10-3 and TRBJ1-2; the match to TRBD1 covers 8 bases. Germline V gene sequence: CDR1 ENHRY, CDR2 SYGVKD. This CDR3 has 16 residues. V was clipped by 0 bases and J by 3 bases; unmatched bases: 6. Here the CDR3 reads CAISESGQGRHYGYTF. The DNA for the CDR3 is TGTGCCATCAGTGAGTCAGGACAGGGTCGGCACTATGGCTACACCTTC.

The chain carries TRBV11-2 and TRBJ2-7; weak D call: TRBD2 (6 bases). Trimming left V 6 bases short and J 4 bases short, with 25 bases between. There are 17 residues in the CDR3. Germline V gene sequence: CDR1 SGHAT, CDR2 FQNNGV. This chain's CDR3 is CASRFKGRRVHRYEQYF. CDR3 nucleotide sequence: TGTGCCAGCAGATTCAAAGGGCGGAGGGTCCACAGGTACGAGCAGTACTTC.

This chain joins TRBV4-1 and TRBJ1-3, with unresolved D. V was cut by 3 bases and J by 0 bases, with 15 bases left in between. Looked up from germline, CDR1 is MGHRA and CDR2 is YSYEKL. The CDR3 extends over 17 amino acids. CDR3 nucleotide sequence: TGCGCCAGCAGCCAGCTCGGTAGGACCCTCTCTGGAAACACCATATATTTT. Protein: CASSQLGRTLSGNTIYF.

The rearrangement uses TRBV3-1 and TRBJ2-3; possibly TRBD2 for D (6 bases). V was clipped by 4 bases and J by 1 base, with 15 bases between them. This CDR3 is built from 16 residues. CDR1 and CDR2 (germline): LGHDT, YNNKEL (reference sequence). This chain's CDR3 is CASSRLGAPRTDTQYF. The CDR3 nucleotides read TGTGCCAGCAGCCGACTAGGGGCCCCTCGCACAGATACGCAGTATTTT.

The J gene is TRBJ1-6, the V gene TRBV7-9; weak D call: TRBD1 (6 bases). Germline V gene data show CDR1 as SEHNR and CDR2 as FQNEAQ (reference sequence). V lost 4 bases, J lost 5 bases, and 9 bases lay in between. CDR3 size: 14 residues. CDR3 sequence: CASSSGQNNSPLHF. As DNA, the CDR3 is TGTGCCAGCAGCTCCGGACAGAATAATTCACCCCTCCACTTT.

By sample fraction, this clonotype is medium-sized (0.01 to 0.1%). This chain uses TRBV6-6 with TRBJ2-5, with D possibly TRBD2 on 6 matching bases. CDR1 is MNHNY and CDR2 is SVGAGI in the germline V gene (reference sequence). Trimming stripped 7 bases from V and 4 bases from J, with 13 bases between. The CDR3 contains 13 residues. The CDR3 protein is CASIRGVGETQYF. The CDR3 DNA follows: TGTGCCAGCATCCGCGGGGTAGGAGAGACCCAGTACTTC.

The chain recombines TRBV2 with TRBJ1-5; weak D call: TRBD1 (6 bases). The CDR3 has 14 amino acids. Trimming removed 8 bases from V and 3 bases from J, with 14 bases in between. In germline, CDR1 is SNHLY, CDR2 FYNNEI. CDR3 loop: CASRGGTINQPQHF. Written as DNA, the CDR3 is TGTGCCAGCCGGGGGGGGACAATCAATCAGCCCCAGCATTTT.

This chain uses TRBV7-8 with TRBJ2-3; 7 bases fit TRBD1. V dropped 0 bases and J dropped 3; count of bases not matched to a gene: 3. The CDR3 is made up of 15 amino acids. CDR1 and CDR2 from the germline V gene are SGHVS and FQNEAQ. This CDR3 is CASSLAQGITDTQYF. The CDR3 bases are TGTGCCAGCAGCTTAGCACAGGGGATAACAGATACGCAGTATTTT. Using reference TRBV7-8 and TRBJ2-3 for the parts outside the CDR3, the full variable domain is GAGVSQSPRYKVAKRGQDVALRCDPISGHVSLFWYQQALGQGPEFLTYFQNEAQLDKSGLPSDRFFAERPEGSVSTLKIQRTQQEDSAVYLCASSLAQGITDTQYFGPGTRLTVL.

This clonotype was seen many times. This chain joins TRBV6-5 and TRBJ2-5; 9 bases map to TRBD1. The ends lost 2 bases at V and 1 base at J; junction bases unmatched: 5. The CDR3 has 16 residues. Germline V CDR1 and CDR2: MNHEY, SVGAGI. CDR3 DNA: TGTGCCAGCAGTTACGTCTGGACAGGGGCCCAAGAGACCCAGTACTTC. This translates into CASSYVWTGAQETQYF.

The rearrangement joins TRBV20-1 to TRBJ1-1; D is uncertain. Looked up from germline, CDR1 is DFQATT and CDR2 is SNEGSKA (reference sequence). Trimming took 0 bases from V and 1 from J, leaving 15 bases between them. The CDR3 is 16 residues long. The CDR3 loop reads CSARDPVNGQNTEAFF. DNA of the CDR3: TGCAGTGCTAGAGATCCAGTGAACGGGCAGAACACTGAAGCTTTCTTT.

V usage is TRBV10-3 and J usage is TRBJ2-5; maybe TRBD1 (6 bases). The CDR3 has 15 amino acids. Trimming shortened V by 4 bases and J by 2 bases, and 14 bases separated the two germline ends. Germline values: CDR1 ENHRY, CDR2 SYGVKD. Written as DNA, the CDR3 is TGTGCCATCAGTGGGGGACACCGATTACAAGAGACCCAGTACTTC. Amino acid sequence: CAISGGHRLQETQYF.